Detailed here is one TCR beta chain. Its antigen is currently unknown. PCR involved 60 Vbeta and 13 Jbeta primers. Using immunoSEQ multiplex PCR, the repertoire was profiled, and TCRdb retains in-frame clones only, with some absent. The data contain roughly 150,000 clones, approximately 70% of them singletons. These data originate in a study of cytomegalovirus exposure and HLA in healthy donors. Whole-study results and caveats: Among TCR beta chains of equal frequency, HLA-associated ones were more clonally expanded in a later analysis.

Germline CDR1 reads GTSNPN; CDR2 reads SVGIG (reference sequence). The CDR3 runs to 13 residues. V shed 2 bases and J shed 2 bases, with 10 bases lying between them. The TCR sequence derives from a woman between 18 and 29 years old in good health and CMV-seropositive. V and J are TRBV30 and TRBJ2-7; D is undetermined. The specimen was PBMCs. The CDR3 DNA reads TGTGCCTGGAGTCCCCCCACAACCTACGAGCAGTACTTC. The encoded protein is CAWSPPTTYEQYF.